The 29 T cell receptor beta chains given below trace back to one sample, sequenced in a study of T cell responses to AZD1222 COVID-19 vaccine. Sequencing used immunoSEQ multiplex PCR; TCRdb keeps in-frame clones, though not all of them. The data show 100,000 to 150,000 clones, with 92% seen just once and approximately 1% held by the top ten. The sample was peripheral blood, taken on day 0 of AZD1222 vaccination. The receptors originated from an adult in good health.

In DNA form, the CDR3 reads TGTGCCAGCAGCTTAGCGGAAGGGAACACTGAAGCTTTCTTT. Translated, it gives CASSLAEGNTEAFF. The V call is TRBV7-6, the J call TRBJ1-1; D is uncertain. Looked up from germline, CDR1 is SGHVS and CDR2 is FNYEAQ. Trimming took 0 bases from V and 1 from J, leaving 6 bases between them. This CDR3 comprises 14 residues. Complete variable domain (other parts from reference TRBV7-6 and TRBJ1-1): GAGVSQSPRYKVTKRGQDVALRCDPISGHVSLYWYRQALGQGPEFLTYFNYEAQQDKSGLPNDRFSAERPEGSISTLTIQRTEQRDSAMYRCASSLAEGNTEAFFGQGTRLTVV.

The CDR3 loop is CASSIAPSYEQYF. The CDR3 DNA reads as TGTGCCAGCAGTATCGCACCCTCCTACGAGCAGTACTTC. The genes are TRBV28 and TRBJ2-7; no clear D gene. The CDR3 covers 13 residues. V dropped 5 bases and J dropped 0 bases, with 8 bases sitting between them. The germline gives CDR1 MDHEN, CDR2 SYDVKM.

V is TRBV14 and J is TRBJ1-6, with D unclear. CDR3 length: 17 residues. Trimming took off 3 bases at V and 7 bases at J, with 19 bases between the two ends. Per the germline V gene, CDR1 is SGHDN and CDR2 is FVKESK. CDR3 amino acids: CASSHGYGRVRNSPLHF. The CDR3 coding sequence is TGTGCCAGCAGCCACGGATACGGGCGGGTCAGGAATTCACCCCTCCACTTT.

This clone was counted once. The V call is TRBV5-4, the J call TRBJ2-1, with 7 bases matching TRBD2. The CDR3 has 15 residues. Germline CDR1 is SGHNT and CDR2 is YYREEE (reference sequence). Losses at the gene ends were 1 base for V and 8 bases for J; bases not matched to a gene: 9. The CDR3 spells CASSLRAGSNYEQFF. The CDR3 nucleotides are TGTGCCAGCAGCTTGAGAGCGGGATCTAACTATGAGCAGTTCTTC.

The chain uses TRBV6-5 and TRBJ1-2; a weak D match, TRBD1 (5 bases). Germline CDR1 and CDR2: MNHEY and SVGAGI. This CDR3 contains 13 residues. Trimming left V 4 bases short and J 4 bases short, with 10 bases between. In nucleotides, the CDR3 is TGTGCCAGCAGTTCTCGGGGGATCTATGGCTACACCTTC. Translated, it gives CASSSRGIYGYTF.

V and J are TRBV5-1 and TRBJ1-2, with D unclear. The CDR3 has 15 amino acids. In germline, CDR1 is SGHRS, CDR2 YFSETQ. V lost 0 bases, J lost 0 bases, and 9 bases lay in between. The CDR3 coding sequence is TGCGCCAGCAGCTTGGATACAGTCTCTAACTATGGCTACACCTTC. Amino acids: CASSLDTVSNYGYTF.

On this clone itself: Other DNA sequences of this sample code for an identical CDR3. The chain couples TRBV12-3 or TRBV12-4 to TRBJ2-7; D possibly corresponds to TRBD2 (5 bases). Trimming took off 0 bases at V and 2 bases at J, with 5 bases between the two ends. This CDR3 spans 13 amino acids. In DNA form, the CDR3 reads TGTGCCAGCAGTTTAGCCGGGGCCTACGAGCAGTACTTC. This gives the protein CASSLAGAYEQYF.

The chain couples TRBV28 to TRBJ1-1, with D possibly being TRBD1 (5 bases). CDR3 length: 16 amino acids. V shed 5 bases and J shed 1 base, with 17 bases lying between them. Germline V gene sequence: CDR1 MDHEN, CDR2 SYDVKM. CDR3 in amino acids: CASSRIAGGGNTEAFF. CDR3 coding DNA: TGTGCCAGCAGTCGGATCGCCGGGGGGGGGAACACTGAAGCTTTCTTT.

The J gene is TRBJ2-3, the V gene TRBV7-8, with D perhaps matching TRBD2 (6 bases). V lost 5 bases to trimming and J lost 4 bases, with 13 bases between them. Germline CDR1 and CDR2: SGHVS and FQNEAQ. The CDR3 extends over 14 amino acids. CDR3 loop: CASSPAWGADTQYF. CDR3 in DNA: TGTGCCAGCAGCCCAGCGTGGGGGGCAGATACGCAGTATTTT. Full variable domain (outside the CDR3, taken from reference TRBV7-8 and TRBJ2-3): GAGVSQSPRYKVAKRGQDVALRCDPISGHVSLFWYQQALGQGPEFLTYFQNEAQLDKSGLPSDRFFAERPEGSVSTLKIQRTQQEDSAVYLCASSPAWGADTQYFGPGTRLTVL.

The chain employs TRBV25-1 and TRBJ2-6; no reliable D call. CDR1 MGHDK and CDR2 SYGVNS come from the germline V gene. The CDR3 length is 17 residues. Trimming took off 1 base at V and 1 base at J, with 11 bases between the two ends. This chain's CDR3 is CASSEFSPLSGANVLTF. The CDR3 DNA is TGTGCCAGCAGTGAATTCAGTCCACTTTCTGGGGCCAACGTCCTGACTTTC.

The chain employs TRBV29-1 and TRBJ1-2; 10 bases are a match to TRBD1. Trimming removed 4 bases from V and 5 bases from J; junction bases left unmatched: 4. CDR3 length: 13 amino acids. Germline V lookup: CDR1 SQVTM, CDR2 ANQGSEA. The CDR3 DNA follows: TGCAGCGTTGGCGGGGGACAGGGGTATGGCTACACCTTC. Protein: CSVGGGQGYGYTF.

The CDR3 is CASSETSNQPQHF. The CDR3 nucleotides are TGTGCCAGCAGTGAAACCAGCAATCAGCCCCAGCATTTT. This chain connects TRBV2 to TRBJ1-5; D is ambiguous. The CDR3 has 13 residues. Per germline, CDR1 SNHLY and CDR2 FYNNEI. The germline V and J ends were trimmed by 2 bases and 1 base, with 3 bases remaining between them.

This clone was detected only a few times. The gene calls are TRBV30 and TRBJ2-7; D is possibly TRBD1 or TRBD2 (5 bases each). Trimming took off 2 bases at V and 3 bases at J, with 11 bases between the two ends. The CDR3 has 13 amino acids. Germline CDR1 and CDR2: GTSNPN and SVGIG (reference sequence). The CDR3 spells CAWSRGLNYEQYF. The CDR3 nucleotides read TGTGCCTGGAGTCGGGGCCTTAACTACGAGCAGTACTTC.

This rearrangement joins TRBV27 to TRBJ1-2; the D is unclear. V gave up 4 bases and J gave up 4 bases, with 10 bases separating them. Germline values: CDR1 MNHEY, CDR2 SMNVEV (reference sequence). The CDR3 length is 13 residues. CDR3 amino acids: CASSSRGIYGYTF. The CDR3 nucleotides are TGTGCCAGCAGTTCCCGCGGAATCTATGGCTACACCTTC.

This rearrangement joins TRBV14 to TRBJ1-1, with unresolved D. Trimming pared 1 base from V and 6 bases from J, leaving 15 bases between. The CDR3 length is 15 residues. The germline CDR1 and CDR2 sequences are SGHDN and FVKESK. CDR3 DNA sequence: TGTGCCAGCAGCCAAGGTCGAACCAGAGGCGCTGAAGCTTTCTTT. This translates into CASSQGRTRGAEAFF.

This sequence joins TRBV2 and TRBJ2-7; maybe TRBD2 (6 bases). The ends were cut back, 6 bases at V and 0 bases at J, with 12 bases in the middle. This CDR3 has 14 amino acids. Germline V gene data show CDR1 as SNHLY and CDR2 as FYNNEI. DNA of the CDR3: TGTGCCAGCAGCCTAGCGAGGAGCTCCTACGAGCAGTACTTC. Residues: CASSLARSSYEQYF.

This clone was seen a handful of times. The chain has TRBV6-1 and TRBJ2-1; unclear D gene. V was cut by 3 bases and J by 1 base, with 10 bases left in between. CDR1 and CDR2 from the germline V gene are MNHNS and SASEGT. The CDR3 totals 15 residues. CDR3 protein: CASSDGLGSYNEQFF. CDR3 DNA: TGTGCCAGCAGTGACGGATTGGGGTCCTACAATGAGCAGTTCTTC.

This rearrangement joins TRBV2 to TRBJ2-5; D unclear. V was cut by 7 bases and J by 5 bases, with 11 bases left in between. The CDR3 is 12 residues long. Germline CDR1 SNHLY, CDR2 FYNNEI. As DNA, the CDR3 is TGTGCCAGCATGTGGGATACGGAGACCCAGTACTTC. It yields the protein CASMWDTETQYF.

The V call is TRBV2, the J call TRBJ1-1, with D possibly being TRBD1 (6 bases). The CDR3 loop spans 14 amino acids. Germline lookup yields CDR1 SNHLY and CDR2 FYNNEI. The V end lost 10 bases, the J end lost 0 bases, and 15 bases lay between the germline ends. The CDR3 region has the DNA TGTGCCACCGAACAGGGTCTTATGAACACTGAAGCTTTCTTT. This encodes CATEQGLMNTEAFF.

J is TRBJ2-1 and V is TRBV5-1; D unclear. The germline V and J ends were trimmed by 6 bases and 5 bases, with 18 bases remaining between them. This CDR3 is 15 amino acids long. The germline V gene has CDR1 SGHRS and CDR2 YFSETQ. CDR3 sequence reads: CASKFSAPPDNEQFF. CDR3 DNA: TGCGCCAGCAAATTCTCAGCTCCCCCCGACAATGAGCAGTTCTTC.

The chain carries TRBV5-1 and TRBJ2-1, with D maybe TRBD2 (6 bases). Trimming pared 6 bases from V and 0 bases from J, leaving 16 bases between. In germline, CDR1 is SGHRS, CDR2 YFSETQ. CDR3 length equals 16 residues. CDR3 protein: CASTPWAGSSYNEQFF. The CDR3, as DNA: TGCGCCAGCACCCCCTGGGCGGGATCCTCCTACAATGAGCAGTTCTTC.

CDR3 DNA: TGTGCCAGCAGTGGTTCGGGGAAATGGTATGGCTACACCTTC. This gives the protein CASSGSGKWYGYTF. The gene calls are TRBV7-9 and TRBJ1-2; D gene unclear. The V and J ends lost 6 bases and 5 bases respectively, with 16 bases between them. The CDR3 runs 14 residues. Germline lookup yields CDR1 SEHNR and CDR2 FQNEAQ (reference sequence).

This sequence joins TRBV30 and TRBJ1-5; TRBD1 might be the D (5 bases). V lost 0 bases and J lost 2, with 8 bases in between. Germline V gene data show CDR1 as GTSNPN and CDR2 as SVGIG (reference sequence). CDR3 length: 14 residues. The CDR3 spells CAWSVRGGNQPQHF. In DNA, the CDR3 is TGTGCCTGGAGTGTACGAGGGGGCAATCAGCCCCAGCATTTT.

This chain links TRBV30 with TRBJ2-5, with 7 nucleotides matching TRBD2. Losses at the gene ends were 1 base for V and 2 bases for J; bases not matched to a gene: 1. Germline CDR1 and CDR2: GTSNPN and SVGIG (reference sequence). The CDR3 spans 13 residues. Here the CDR3 DNA reads TGTGCCTGGAGTGGGACTAGTCAAGAGACCCAGTACTTC. This gives the protein CAWSGTSQETQYF.

The chain combines TRBV11-1 with TRBJ2-3; tentatively, D is TRBD1 (6 bases). Germline V gene data show CDR1 as SGHAT and CDR2 as FQDESV (reference sequence). The CDR3 contains 15 residues. The V and J ends lost 7 bases and 6 bases respectively, with 20 bases between them. The CDR3: CASKTGHLGWDTQYF. CDR3 DNA: TGTGCCAGCAAGACGGGACACCTCGGTTGGGATACGCAGTATTTT.

This sequence joins TRBV6-6 and TRBJ2-7; D might be TRBD1 (6 bases). V was clipped by 8 bases and J by 4 bases, with 24 bases between them. The germline V gene has CDR1 MNHNY and CDR2 SVGAGI (reference sequence). The CDR3 spans 16 residues. For the CDR3, the DNA is TGTGCCAGCGACAGCGCCCCAGGACAGTGTGTGTACGAGCAGTACTTC. Its translation is CASDSAPGQCVYEQYF.

The J gene is TRBJ2-1, the V gene TRBV24-1, with D unclear. V lost 9 bases and J lost 2, with 10 bases in between. The CDR3 totals 13 residues. Germline V gene lookup returns CDR1 KGHDR and CDR2 SFDVKD. This chain's CDR3 is CATSPAPYNEQFF. In nucleotides, the CDR3 is TGTGCCACCTCCCCCGCCCCCTACAATGAGCAGTTCTTC.

The V and J genes are TRBV18 and TRBJ2-1, with a weak D call TRBD1 (5 bases). V was clipped by 0 bases and J by 7 bases, with 13 bases between them. The CDR3 spans 15 residues. Germline V CDR1 and CDR2: KGHSH, LQKENI. CDR3 coding DNA: TGTGCCAGCTCACCACCCAGGGTTGACTCAAATGAGCAGTTCTTC. Protein sequence: CASSPPRVDSNEQFF.

The V and J genes are TRBV7-9 and TRBJ2-1; 10 bases agree with TRBD2. V shed 6 bases, J shed 5 bases, and the junction held 7 bases outside the gene matches. CDR1 and CDR2 (germline): SEHNR, FQNEAQ (reference sequence). The CDR3 consists of 15 residues. The CDR3 loop is CASRFLAGANNEQFF. The DNA of the CDR3 is TGTGCCAGCAGGTTTCTAGCGGGAGCTAACAATGAGCAGTTCTTC.